Listed below are T cell receptor beta chains from one sample, sequenced in a study of T cell responses to AZD1222 COVID-19 vaccine. The assay was immunoSEQ multiplex PCR, and TCRdb's table has in-frame clones only and misses some. The sample holds 100,000 to 120,000 clones, 94% seen once. The sequences come from peripheral blood, collected 28 days after the second AZD1222 dose. These receptors originate from an adult who received the AZD1222 COVID-19 vaccine. Each CDR3 is given with its conserved first and last residue. D genes are given only for firm matches. The size field is filled for only some rows; it gives once, few, many or a size class.

cdr3_length: 16
j_call: TRBJ1-6
d_call: TRBD1
v_call: TRBV7-8
clone_size: -
cdr3_aa: CASSPTGGRGNSPLHF
cdr3_nt: TGTGCCAGCAGCCCCACAGGGGGAAGGGGTAATTCACCCCTCCACTTT

cdr3_length: 11
j_call: TRBJ1-2
d_call: -
v_call: TRBV20-1
clone_size: -
cdr3_aa: CSAKTPYGYTF
cdr3_nt: TGCAGTGCCAAGACGCCCTATGGCTACACCTTC

cdr3_length: 15
j_call: TRBJ2-3
d_call: -
v_call: TRBV7-2
clone_size: -
cdr3_aa: CASSLARGGTDTQYF
cdr3_nt: TGTGCCAGCAGCTTAGCGCGGGGAGGCACAGATACGCAGTATTTT

cdr3_length: 13
j_call: TRBJ2-1
d_call: -
v_call: TRBV6-1
clone_size: -
cdr3_aa: CASSEIVGIGPFF
cdr3_nt: TGTGCCAGCAGTGAAATCGTAGGGATAGGACCGTTCTTC

cdr3_length: 15
j_call: TRBJ2-3
d_call: TRBD2
v_call: TRBV7-9
clone_size: few
cdr3_aa: CASSSTGTSRDTQYF
cdr3_nt: TGTGCCAGCAGCTCCACCGGGACTAGCCGGGATACGCAGTATTTT

cdr3_length: 14
j_call: TRBJ2-7
d_call: TRBD2
v_call: TRBV6-5
clone_size: -
cdr3_aa: CASSYLRGAHEQYF
cdr3_nt: TGTGCCAGCAGTTACCTGCGGGGGGCCCACGAGCAGTACTTC

cdr3_length: 15
j_call: TRBJ2-5
d_call: -
v_call: TRBV5-1
clone_size: -
cdr3_aa: CASSARVTGQETQYF
cdr3_nt: TGCGCCAGCAGCGCCCGCGTTACGGGCCAAGAGACCCAGTACTTC

cdr3_length: 14
j_call: TRBJ1-4
d_call: TRBD1
v_call: TRBV6-5
clone_size: -
cdr3_aa: CASRKDRGEEKLFF
cdr3_nt: TGTGCCAGCAGGAAGGACAGGGGAGAAGAAAAACTGTTTTTT

cdr3_length: 13
j_call: TRBJ1-6
d_call: TRBD1
v_call: TRBV27
clone_size: -
cdr3_aa: CASKGAYNSPLHF
cdr3_nt: TGTGCCAGCAAGGGGGCTTATAATTCACCCCTCCACTTT

cdr3_length: 15
j_call: TRBJ2-7
d_call: TRBD1
v_call: TRBV28
clone_size: -
cdr3_aa: CASSRPGTGMYEQYF
cdr3_nt: TGTGCCAGCAGTCGCCCCGGGACAGGGATGTACGAGCAGTACTTC

cdr3_length: 13
j_call: TRBJ2-5
d_call: TRBD1
v_call: TRBV30
clone_size: once
cdr3_aa: CACGTGYQETQYF
cdr3_nt: TGTGCCTGTGGGACAGGTTACCAAGAGACCCAGTACTTC

cdr3_length: 15
j_call: TRBJ2-7
d_call: -
v_call: TRBV15
clone_size: once
cdr3_aa: CATSRDAGPFYEQYF
cdr3_nt: TGTGCCACCAGCAGGGATGCAGGGCCCTTCTACGAGCAGTACTTC

cdr3_length: 13
j_call: TRBJ1-2
d_call: -
v_call: TRBV3-1/TRBV3-2
clone_size: -
cdr3_aa: CASSHRDNYGYTF
cdr3_nt: TGTGCCAGCAGTCACAGGGACAACTATGGCTACACCTTC

cdr3_length: 12
j_call: TRBJ1-2
d_call: -
v_call: TRBV9
clone_size: -
cdr3_aa: CASSVARRGMGF
cdr3_nt: TGTGCCAGCAGCGTAGCTAGAAGGGGAATGGGATTC

cdr3_length: 15
j_call: TRBJ2-7
d_call: -
v_call: TRBV6-5
clone_size: -
cdr3_aa: CASSYGGSGRYEQYF
cdr3_nt: TGTGCCAGCAGTTACGGGGGGTCGGGTCGGTACGAGCAGTACTTC

cdr3_length: 15
j_call: TRBJ2-1
d_call: -
v_call: TRBV23-1
clone_size: -
cdr3_aa: CASSQGGIVPNEQFF
cdr3_nt: TGCGCCAGCAGTCAAGGGGGGATAGTCCCCAATGAGCAGTTCTTC

cdr3_length: 19
j_call: TRBJ2-7
d_call: TRBD2
v_call: TRBV4-2
clone_size: -
cdr3_aa: CASSQDVGTSGGPSYEQYF
cdr3_nt: TGTGCCAGCAGCCAAGATGTCGGGACTAGCGGGGGGCCCTCCTACGAGCAGTACTTC

cdr3_length: 16
j_call: TRBJ2-1
d_call: TRBD2
v_call: TRBV5-1
clone_size: -
cdr3_aa: CATHGTSGSSYNEQFF
cdr3_nt: TGCGCCACCCACGGGACTAGCGGTAGCTCCTACAATGAGCAGTTCTTC

cdr3_length: 15
j_call: TRBJ2-1
d_call: TRBD1
v_call: TRBV27
clone_size: -
cdr3_aa: CASSSGTALYNEQFF
cdr3_nt: TGTGCCAGCAGTTCCGGGACAGCCCTATACAATGAGCAGTTCTTC

cdr3_length: 15
j_call: TRBJ2-7
d_call: TRBD1
v_call: TRBV4-1
clone_size: -
cdr3_aa: CASSQGPGQHYEQYF
cdr3_nt: TGCGCCAGCAGCCAGGGACCGGGACAGCACTACGAGCAGTACTTC

cdr3_length: 14
j_call: TRBJ2-7
d_call: TRBD2
v_call: TRBV5-8
clone_size: -
cdr3_aa: CASSLAYSGSEQYF
cdr3_nt: TGTGCCAGCAGCTTGGCGTATAGCGGGAGCGAGCAGTACTTC

cdr3_length: 15
j_call: TRBJ2-7
d_call: TRBD1
v_call: TRBV9
clone_size: -
cdr3_aa: CASSVEQGASYEQYF
cdr3_nt: TGTGCCAGCAGCGTAGAACAGGGGGCATCCTACGAGCAGTACTTC

cdr3_length: 16
j_call: TRBJ2-1
d_call: TRBD2
v_call: TRBV20-1
clone_size: -
cdr3_aa: CSASLPGLAGNNEQFF
cdr3_nt: TGCAGTGCTAGTCTACCGGGACTAGCGGGGAACAATGAGCAGTTCTTC

cdr3_length: 13
j_call: TRBJ1-6
d_call: -
v_call: TRBV30
clone_size: -
cdr3_aa: CAWRRTADSPLHF
cdr3_nt: TGTGCCTGGAGGAGGACAGCAGATTCACCCCTCCACTTT

cdr3_length: 15
j_call: TRBJ2-3
d_call: TRBD1
v_call: TRBV5-1
clone_size: once
cdr3_aa: CASSRLYGQEDTQYF
cdr3_nt: TGCGCCAGCAGCCGACTTTATGGACAGGAGGATACGCAGTATTTT

cdr3_length: 15
j_call: TRBJ1-2
d_call: -
v_call: TRBV2
clone_size: once
cdr3_aa: CASSEGGGLYYGYTF
cdr3_nt: TGTGCCAGCAGTGAGGGCGGGGGGTTGTATTATGGCTACACCTTC

cdr3_length: 14
j_call: TRBJ2-2
d_call: -
v_call: TRBV10-1
clone_size: -
cdr3_aa: CASSEGHLTGELFF
cdr3_nt: TGCGCCAGCAGTGAGGGGCACCTCACCGGGGAGCTGTTTTTT

cdr3_length: 15
j_call: TRBJ1-1
d_call: -
v_call: TRBV19
clone_size: -
cdr3_aa: CASTARASGNTEAFF
cdr3_nt: TGTGCCAGTACCGCGAGAGCGTCCGGGAACACTGAAGCTTTCTTT

cdr3_length: 13
j_call: TRBJ2-7
d_call: -
v_call: TRBV27
clone_size: -
cdr3_aa: CASSLSVDYEQYF
cdr3_nt: TGTGCCAGCAGTTTATCGGTTGACTACGAGCAGTACTTC